Listed here are 13 T cell receptor beta chains from one sample, sequenced in a study of post-analysis software for immune sequencing data (dated by TCRdb to between 2014 and 2017). Overall study results and their limits: Patients showed significantly higher frequencies than controls for a handful of TRBV segments, among them TRBV5-6, TRBV5-1 and TRBV20-1.

The protocol used for the library was PCR. For sequencing, an Illumina HiSeq 2500 was employed. Unique molecular identifiers were incorporated into TCR beta cDNA libraries to reduce PCR and sequencing biases. TCRdb ran its own pipeline on the public reads, namely fastp trimming at Q25 and MiXCR clone calling, and kept in-frame beta chains. Each CDR3 protein appears once, grouped with its most common genes and DNA. The sample has hundreds of thousands of distinct CDR3 sequences on record, about 53% of them singletons. The top ten constitute over 4% of the sample. For these receptors, no antigen is known. The sample consisted of blood. The origin of the receptors is a girl aged 5-17 years with multiple sclerosis.

This clonotype was detected a few times. The V and J genes are TRBV12-3 or TRBV12-4 and TRBJ2-5; D uncertain. The CDR3 runs 12 residues. Trimming removed 7 bases at V and 4 bases at J, with 10 bases between. CDR3 DNA: TGTGCCAGCACCATTAGCAGAGAGACCCAGTACTTC. Translating gives CASTISRETQYF.

This sequence joins TRBV6-1 and TRBJ1-6, with 8 bases identical to TRBD1. Germline loops: CDR1 MNHNS, CDR2 SASEGT. The CDR3 has 17 residues. The trim removed 7 bases at V and 2 bases at J, leaving 10 bases unmatched. CDR3 sequence (DNA): TGTGCCAGCACCCTGAGTGGACAGGGTCCCTATAATTCACCCCTCCACTTT. This encodes CASTLSGQGPYNSPLHF.

This clonotype was seen a handful of times. V usage is TRBV29-1 and J usage is TRBJ2-1, with D possibly TRBD1 on 5 matching bases. The CDR3 has 10 residues. From germline, CDR1 is SQVTM and CDR2 ANQGSEA. V was clipped by 4 bases and J by 9 bases, with 7 bases between them. In DNA form, the CDR3 reads TGCAGCGTTGGGGGCATTGAGCAGTTCTTC. This translates into CSVGGIEQFF.

This clonotype was seen a few times. The chain joins TRBV7-8 to TRBJ2-1; 9 positions agree with TRBD2. V dropped 5 bases and J dropped 6; count of bases not matched to a gene: 5. The CDR3 runs 14 residues. CDR1 SGHVS and CDR2 FQNEAQ come from the germline V gene. The CDR3 sequence: CASSQWTSANEQFF. In DNA form, the CDR3 reads TGTGCCAGCAGCCAATGGACTAGCGCCAATGAGCAGTTCTTC.

V usage is TRBV12-3 or TRBV12-4 and J usage is TRBJ2-6; TRBD1 aligns across 12 bases. V lost 7 bases, J lost 3 bases, and 10 bases stayed unmatched. CDR3 length: 18 amino acids. CDR3 loop: CASTLGTGGAYGANVLTF. Here the CDR3 DNA reads TGTGCCAGCACCCTAGGGACAGGGGGCGCATATGGGGCCAACGTCCTGACTTTC.

This clonotype was seen more than once but under ten times. This chain connects TRBV29-1 to TRBJ1-4; possible D gene TRBD1, 6 bases. This CDR3 contains 14 residues. V gave up 6 bases and J gave up 7 bases, with 18 bases separating them. Per the germline V gene, CDR1 is SQVTM and CDR2 is ANQGSEA. The CDR3 nucleotides are TGCAGCGTAGCTCCGGGACATCTCCGTGAAAAACTGTTTTTT. This gives the protein CSVAPGHLREKLFF.

J is TRBJ1-1 and V is TRBV5-1; 11 bases agree with TRBD1. CDR1 is SGHRS, CDR2 YFSETQ, per germline. The J segment lost 4 bases and the V segment lost 0 bases, leaving 17 bases of the junction unmatched. The CDR3 has 20 residues. The CDR3 sequence: CASSLAGSNGDRGRSTEAFF. The CDR3 DNA is TGCGCCAGCAGCTTGGCGGGATCTAACGGGGACAGGGGGAGAAGCACTGAAGCTTTCTTT.

The rearrangement uses TRBV24-1 and TRBJ2-2, with D maybe TRBD1 (5 bases). The CDR3 has 14 amino acids. The V gene's germline CDR1 is KGHDR and CDR2 SFDVKD. V gave up 5 bases and J gave up 5 bases, with 11 bases separating them. Here the CDR3 DNA reads TGTGCCACCAGTGGCACAGGCAGGACCGGGGAGCTGTTTTTT. Its protein product is CATSGTGRTGELFF.

CDR3 region: CASSLAAGTGESLDIQYF. The CDR3 region has the DNA TGCGCCAGCAGCTTGGCCGCGGGGACAGGGGAGAGTTTGGACATTCAGTACTTC. The chain couples TRBV5-1 to TRBJ2-4; 10 bases are shared with TRBD1. CDR1 is SGHRS and CDR2 is YFSETQ in the germline V gene. With 0 bases clipped from V and 8 bases from J, the junction kept 14 bases outside the gene matches. This CDR3 is 18 amino acids long.

The chain joins TRBV15 to TRBJ2-1; 9 nucleotides match TRBD1. The CDR3 sequence is 17 residues long. Germline values: CDR1 LNHNV, CDR2 YYDKDF (reference sequence). The ends lost 5 bases at V and 5 bases at J; junction bases unmatched: 13. The CDR3 DNA reads as TGTGCCACCAGCGGTACCCCCTTCTGGACAGGGGACAATGAGCAGTTCTTC. This encodes CATSGTPFWTGDNEQFF.

V is TRBV3-1 and J is TRBJ1-1; D is unclear. V was trimmed by 4 bases and J by 0 bases, leaving 12 bases between them. The germline CDR1 and CDR2 sequences are LGHDT and YNNKEL (reference sequence). The CDR3 spans 15 residues. CDR3 loop: CASSRPGQMNTEAFF. The CDR3 DNA sequence: TGTGCCAGCAGCCGGCCCGGGCAGATGAACACTGAAGCTTTCTTT.

DNA of the CDR3: TGCGCCAGCAGCTCCCCAGGGACAGGAAAAAACAATGAGCAGTTCTTC. It codes for CASSSPGTGKNNEQFF. The V gene is TRBV5-1, the J gene TRBJ2-1; 8 nucleotides match TRBD1. Germline V gene lookup returns CDR1 SGHRS and CDR2 YFSETQ. This CDR3 is built from 16 residues. The trim removed 3 bases at V and 5 bases at J, leaving 10 bases unmatched.

This clonotype was found a few times. The genes are TRBV12-3 or TRBV12-4 and TRBJ2-3, with TRBD2 matching over 10 bases. Unmatched junction bases numbered 11, after V lost 3 bases and J lost 8 bases. The CDR3 has 16 residues. In DNA, the CDR3 is TGTGCCAGCAGTTTTCTCCCAGCGGGGGGGCAGAGTACGCAGTATTTT. Its translation is CASSFLPAGGQSTQYF.